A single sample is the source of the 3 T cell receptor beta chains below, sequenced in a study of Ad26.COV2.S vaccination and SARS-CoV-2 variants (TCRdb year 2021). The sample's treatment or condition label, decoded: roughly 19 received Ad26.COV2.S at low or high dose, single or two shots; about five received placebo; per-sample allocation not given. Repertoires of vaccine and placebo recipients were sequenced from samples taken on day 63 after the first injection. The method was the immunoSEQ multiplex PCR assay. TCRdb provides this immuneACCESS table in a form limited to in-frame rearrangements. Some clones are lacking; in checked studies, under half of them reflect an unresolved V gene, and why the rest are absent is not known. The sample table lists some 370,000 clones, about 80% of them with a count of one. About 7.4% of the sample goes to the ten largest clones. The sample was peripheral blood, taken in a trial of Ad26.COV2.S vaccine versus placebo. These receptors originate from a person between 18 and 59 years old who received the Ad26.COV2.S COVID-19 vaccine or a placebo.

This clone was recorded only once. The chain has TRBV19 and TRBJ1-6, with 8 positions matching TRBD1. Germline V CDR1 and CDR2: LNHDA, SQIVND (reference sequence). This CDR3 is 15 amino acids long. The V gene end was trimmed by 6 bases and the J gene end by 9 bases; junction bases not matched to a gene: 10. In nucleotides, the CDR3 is TGTGCCAGTAGCTTCGGTTCTACAGGGGGTTCACCCCTCCACTTT. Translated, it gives CASSFGSTGGSPLHF.

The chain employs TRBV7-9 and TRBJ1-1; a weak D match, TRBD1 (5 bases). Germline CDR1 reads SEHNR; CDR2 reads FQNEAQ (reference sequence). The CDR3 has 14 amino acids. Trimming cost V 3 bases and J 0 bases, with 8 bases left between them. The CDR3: CASSLDTLNTEAFF. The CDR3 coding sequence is TGTGCCAGCAGCTTGGACACTTTGAACACTGAAGCTTTCTTT.

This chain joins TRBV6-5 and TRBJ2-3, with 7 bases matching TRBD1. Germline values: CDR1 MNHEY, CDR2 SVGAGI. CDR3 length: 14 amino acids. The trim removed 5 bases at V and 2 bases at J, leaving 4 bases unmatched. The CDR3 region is CASSRTGDTDTQYF. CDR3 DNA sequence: TGTGCCAGCAGTAGGACAGGTGACACAGATACGCAGTATTTT.